Below, one T cell receptor (beta chain) is given with its context. What it binds is unknown. The sample comes from a study of blood T cells in healthy people across ages. Whole-study results and caveats: Donor CMV status, an unknown factor, possibly confounded changes in expanded clonotypes.

V lost 3 bases to trimming and J lost 3 bases, with 20 bases between them. Germline values: CDR1 MNHEY, CDR2 SVGAGI. The CDR3 consists of 18 residues. Investigators took approximately 9.4 milliliters of peripheral blood from every donor. Next came a second PCR, run for about 7 to 12 cycles, which used a sample-barcoded 5' primer along with a J-beta primer mix. A template-switch adaptor that had 12 random nucleotides put a tag on each cDNA molecule. TCRdb redid the calling of the 5' RACE reads with MiXCR, one entry per CDR3 protein. The sample lists 650,000 to 1,000,000 distinct CDR3 sequences, around 36% occurring once.

V gene TRBV6-5 combines with J gene TRBJ1-4; TRBD1 might be the D (5 bases). The clonotype was recovered from a young man in good health. The sample was blood. The CDR3 DNA reads TGTGCCAGCAGTTATAATGCGCCTTTCAGACAGTCTAATGAAAAACTGTTTTTT. Translation gives CASSYNAPFRQSNEKLFF.